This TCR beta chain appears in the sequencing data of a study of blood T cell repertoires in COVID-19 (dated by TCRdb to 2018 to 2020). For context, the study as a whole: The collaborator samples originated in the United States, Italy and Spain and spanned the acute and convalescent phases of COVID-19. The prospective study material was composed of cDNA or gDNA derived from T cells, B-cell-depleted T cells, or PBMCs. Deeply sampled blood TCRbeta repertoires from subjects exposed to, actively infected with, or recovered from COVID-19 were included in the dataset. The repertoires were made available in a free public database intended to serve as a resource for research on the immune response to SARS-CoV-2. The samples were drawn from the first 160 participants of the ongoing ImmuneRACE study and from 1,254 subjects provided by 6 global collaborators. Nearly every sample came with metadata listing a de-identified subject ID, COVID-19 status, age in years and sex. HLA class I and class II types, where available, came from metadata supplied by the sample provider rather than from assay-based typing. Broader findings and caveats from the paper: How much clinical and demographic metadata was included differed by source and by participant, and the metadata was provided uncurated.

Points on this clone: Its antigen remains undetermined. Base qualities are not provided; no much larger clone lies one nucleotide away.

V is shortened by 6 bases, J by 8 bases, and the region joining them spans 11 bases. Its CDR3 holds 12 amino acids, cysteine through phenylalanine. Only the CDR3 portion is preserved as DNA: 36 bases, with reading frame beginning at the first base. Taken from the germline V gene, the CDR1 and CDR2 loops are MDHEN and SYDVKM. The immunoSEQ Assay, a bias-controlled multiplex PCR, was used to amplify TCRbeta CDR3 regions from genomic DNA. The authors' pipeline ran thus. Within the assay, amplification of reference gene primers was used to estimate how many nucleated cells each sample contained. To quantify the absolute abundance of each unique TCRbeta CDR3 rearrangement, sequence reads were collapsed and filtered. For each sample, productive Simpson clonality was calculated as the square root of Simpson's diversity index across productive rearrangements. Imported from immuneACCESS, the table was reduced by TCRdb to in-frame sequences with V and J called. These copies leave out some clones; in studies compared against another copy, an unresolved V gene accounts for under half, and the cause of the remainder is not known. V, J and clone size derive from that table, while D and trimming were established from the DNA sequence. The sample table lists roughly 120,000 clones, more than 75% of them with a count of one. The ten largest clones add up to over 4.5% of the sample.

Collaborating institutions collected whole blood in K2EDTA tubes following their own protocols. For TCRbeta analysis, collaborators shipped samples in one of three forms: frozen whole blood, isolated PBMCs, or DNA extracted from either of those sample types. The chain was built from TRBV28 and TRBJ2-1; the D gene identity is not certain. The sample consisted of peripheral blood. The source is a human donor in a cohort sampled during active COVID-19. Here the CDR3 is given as CASSTRRYEQFF. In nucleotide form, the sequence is TGTGCCAGCAGCACAAGGCGGTATGAGCAGTTCTTC. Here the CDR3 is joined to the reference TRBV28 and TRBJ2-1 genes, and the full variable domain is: DVKVTQSSRYLVKRTGEKVFLECVQDMDHENMFWYRQDPGLGLRLIYFSYDVKMKEKGDIPEGYSVSREKKERFSLILESASTNQTSMYLCASSTRRYEQFFGPGTRLTVL.